This T cell receptor beta chain was observed in a study of blood T cell repertoires in COVID-19. Across the study: T cells, B-cell-depleted T cells, or PBMCs provided the cDNA or gDNA that served as material.

Sequencing used immunoSEQ multiplex PCR; TCRdb keeps in-frame clones, though not all of them. This sample carries under 200,000 clones, around four fifths of them seen once, and the ten largest clones take about 15%. V was clipped by 4 bases and J by 4 bases, with 13 bases between them. This CDR3 spans 14 amino acids. The germline CDR1 and CDR2 sequences are SNHLY and FYNNEI. Sequencing was performed on peripheral blood. The chain has TRBV2 and TRBJ1-1, with a possible D match to TRBD1 (5 bases). The source is a woman aged 70-85 years with COVID-19, enrolled during active disease. The CDR3 bases are TGTGCCAGCAGTGTGCCGTGGGGGGGCACTGAAGCTTTCTTT. Translating it yields CASSVPWGGTEAFF.